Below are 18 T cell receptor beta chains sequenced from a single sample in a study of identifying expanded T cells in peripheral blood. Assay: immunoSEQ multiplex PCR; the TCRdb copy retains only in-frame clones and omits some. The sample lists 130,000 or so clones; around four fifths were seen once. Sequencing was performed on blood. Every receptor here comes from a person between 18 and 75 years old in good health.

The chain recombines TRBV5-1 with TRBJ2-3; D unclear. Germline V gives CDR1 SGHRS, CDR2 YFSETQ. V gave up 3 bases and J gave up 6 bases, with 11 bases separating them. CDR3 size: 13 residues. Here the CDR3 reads CASSSEVSDTQYF. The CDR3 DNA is TGCGCCAGCAGCTCCGAGGTTTCGGATACGCAGTATTTT.

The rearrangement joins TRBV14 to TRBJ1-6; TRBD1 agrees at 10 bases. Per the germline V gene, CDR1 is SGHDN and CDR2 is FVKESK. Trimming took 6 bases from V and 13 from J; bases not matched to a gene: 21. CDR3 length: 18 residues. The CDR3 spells CASSHKVGVWDRGLPLHF. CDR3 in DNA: TGTGCCAGCAGTCACAAGGTAGGTGTGTGGGACAGGGGACTTCCCCTCCACTTT.

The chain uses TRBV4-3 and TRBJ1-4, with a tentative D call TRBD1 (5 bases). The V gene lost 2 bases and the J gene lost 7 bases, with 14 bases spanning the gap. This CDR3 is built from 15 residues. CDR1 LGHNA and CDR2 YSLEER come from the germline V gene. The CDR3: CASSQSLGGVEKLFF. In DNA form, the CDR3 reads TGCGCCAGCAGCCAAAGTTTGGGGGGAGTTGAAAAACTGTTTTTT.

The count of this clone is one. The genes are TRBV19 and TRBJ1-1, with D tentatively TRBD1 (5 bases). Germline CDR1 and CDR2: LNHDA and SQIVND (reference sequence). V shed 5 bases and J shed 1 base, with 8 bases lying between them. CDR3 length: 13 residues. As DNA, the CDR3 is TGTGCCAGTAGTGGTCAGGGGAACACTGAAGCTTTCTTT. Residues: CASSGQGNTEAFF. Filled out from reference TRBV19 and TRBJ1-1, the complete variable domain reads DGGITQSPKYLFRKEGQNVTLSCEQNLNHDAMYWYRQDPGQGLRLIYYSQIVNDFQKGDIAEGYSVSREKKESFPLTVTSAQKNPTAFYLCASSGQGNTEAFFGQGTRLTVV.

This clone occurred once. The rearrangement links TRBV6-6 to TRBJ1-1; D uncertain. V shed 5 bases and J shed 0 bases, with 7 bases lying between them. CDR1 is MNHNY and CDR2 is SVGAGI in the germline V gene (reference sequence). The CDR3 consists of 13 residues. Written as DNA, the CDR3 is TGTGCCAGCAGTCACGGTATGAACACTGAAGCTTTCTTT. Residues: CASSHGMNTEAFF.

The CDR3 DNA is TGTGCCTGGAGTCTCAATCACCGCCGGGCTTCACCCCTCCACTTT. Translating gives CAWSLNHRRASPLHF. The rearrangement links TRBV30 to TRBJ1-6; D is uncertain. Trimming took 2 bases from V and 9 from J, leaving 17 bases between them. The CDR3 spans 15 residues. Germline V gene sequence: CDR1 GTSNPN, CDR2 SVGIG (reference sequence).

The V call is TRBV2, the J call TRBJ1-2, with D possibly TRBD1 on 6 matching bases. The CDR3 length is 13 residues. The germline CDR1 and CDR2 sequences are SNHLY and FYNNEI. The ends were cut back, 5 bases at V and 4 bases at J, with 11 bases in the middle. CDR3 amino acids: CASSKGQLYGYTF. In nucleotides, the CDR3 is TGTGCCAGCAGTAAGGGACAACTCTATGGCTACACCTTC.

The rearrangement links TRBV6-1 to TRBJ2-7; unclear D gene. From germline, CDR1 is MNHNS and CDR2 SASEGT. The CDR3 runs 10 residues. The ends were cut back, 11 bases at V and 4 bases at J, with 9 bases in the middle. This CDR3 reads CAVSTYEQYF. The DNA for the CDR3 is TGTGCCGTCTCGACTTACGAGCAGTACTTC.

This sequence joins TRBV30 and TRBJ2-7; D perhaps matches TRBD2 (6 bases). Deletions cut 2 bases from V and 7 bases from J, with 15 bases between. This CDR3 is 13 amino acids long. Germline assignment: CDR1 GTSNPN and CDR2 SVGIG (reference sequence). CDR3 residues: CAWSLREDGEQYF. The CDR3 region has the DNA TGTGCCTGGAGTTTAAGGGAGGATGGAGAGCAGTACTTC. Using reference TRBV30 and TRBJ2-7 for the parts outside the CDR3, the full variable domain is SQTIHQWPATLVQPVGSPLSLECTVEGTSNPNLYWYRQAAGRGLQLLFYSVGIGQISSEVPQNLSASRPQDRQFILSSKKLLLSDSGFYLCAWSLREDGEQYFGPGTRLTVT.

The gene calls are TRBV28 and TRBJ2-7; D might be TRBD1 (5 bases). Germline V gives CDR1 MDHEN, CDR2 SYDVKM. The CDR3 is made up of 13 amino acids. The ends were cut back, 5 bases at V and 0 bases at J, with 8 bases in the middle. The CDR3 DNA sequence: TGTGCCAGCAGTGACAGCCTCTCCTACGAGCAGTACTTC. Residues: CASSDSLSYEQYF.

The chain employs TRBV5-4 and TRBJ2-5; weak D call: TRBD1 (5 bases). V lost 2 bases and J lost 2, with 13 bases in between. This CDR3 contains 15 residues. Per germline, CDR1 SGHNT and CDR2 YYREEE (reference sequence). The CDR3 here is CASSFLDSFQETQYF. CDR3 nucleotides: TGTGCCAGCAGCTTCTTAGACAGCTTTCAAGAGACCCAGTACTTC.

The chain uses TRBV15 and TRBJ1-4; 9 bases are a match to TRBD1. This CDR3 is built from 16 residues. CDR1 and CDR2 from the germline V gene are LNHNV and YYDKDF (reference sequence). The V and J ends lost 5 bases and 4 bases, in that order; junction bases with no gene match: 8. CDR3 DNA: TGTGCCACCAGCCCTCACCGGACAGGGGTTAATGAAAAACTGTTTTTT. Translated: CATSPHRTGVNEKLFF.

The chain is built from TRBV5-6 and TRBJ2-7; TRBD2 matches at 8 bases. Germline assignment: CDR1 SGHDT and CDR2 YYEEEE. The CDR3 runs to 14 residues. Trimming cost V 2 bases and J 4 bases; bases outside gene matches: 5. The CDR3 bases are TGTGCCAGCAGCTTAACCAGCGGGGGTTACGAGCAGTACTTC. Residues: CASSLTSGGYEQYF.

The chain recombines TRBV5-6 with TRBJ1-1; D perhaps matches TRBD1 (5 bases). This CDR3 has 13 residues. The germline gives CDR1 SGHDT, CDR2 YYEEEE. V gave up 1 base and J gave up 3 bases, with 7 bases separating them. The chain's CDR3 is CASSLLGDTEAFF. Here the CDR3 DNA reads TGTGCCAGCAGCTTGTTAGGGGACACTGAAGCTTTCTTT.

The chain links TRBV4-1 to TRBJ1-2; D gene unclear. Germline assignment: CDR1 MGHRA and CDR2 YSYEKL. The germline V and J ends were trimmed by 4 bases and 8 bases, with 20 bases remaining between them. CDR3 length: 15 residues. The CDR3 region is CASSPLFGEVAGYTF. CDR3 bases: TGCGCCAGCAGCCCCCTGTTCGGAGAAGTAGCGGGCTACACCTTC.

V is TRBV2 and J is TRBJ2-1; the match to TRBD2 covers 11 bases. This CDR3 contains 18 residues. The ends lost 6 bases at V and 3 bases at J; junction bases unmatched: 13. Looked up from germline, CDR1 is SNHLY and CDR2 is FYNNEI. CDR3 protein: CASRDEWSSGGIYNEQFF. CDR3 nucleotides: TGTGCCAGCAGGGACGAGTGGTCTAGCGGGGGGATCTACAATGAGCAGTTCTTC.

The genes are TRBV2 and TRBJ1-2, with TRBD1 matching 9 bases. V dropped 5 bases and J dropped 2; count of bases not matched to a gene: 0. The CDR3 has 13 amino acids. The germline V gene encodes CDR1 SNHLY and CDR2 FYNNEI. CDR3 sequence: CASSTGGNYGYTF. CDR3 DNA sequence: TGTGCCAGCAGTACAGGGGGCAACTATGGCTACACCTTC.

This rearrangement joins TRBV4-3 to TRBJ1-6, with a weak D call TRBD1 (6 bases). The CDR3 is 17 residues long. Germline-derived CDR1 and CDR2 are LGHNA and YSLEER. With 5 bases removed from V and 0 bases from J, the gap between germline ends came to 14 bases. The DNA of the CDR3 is TGCGCCAGCAGCTTAGAGGGGGGGAGCTCCTATAATTCACCCCTCCACTTT. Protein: CASSLEGGSSYNSPLHF.